Presented here are 22 T cell receptor beta chains from one specimen sequenced in a study of T cells in tuberculosis. The time point was: new active TB diagnosis, blood taken before or within 7 days of starting treatment. The method was immunoSEQ multiplex PCR; TCRdb's version includes in-frame clones alone and lacks a portion of them. The sample consists of tens of thousands of clones, nearly 90% of them appearing once. The sample in question was PBMCs, obtained at tuberculosis diagnosis. These TCRs come from an adult with tuberculosis.

The chain employs TRBV11-3 and TRBJ2-1, with D perhaps TRBD2 (6 bases). From germline, CDR1 is SGHNT and CDR2 YENEEA. CDR3 length equals 12 residues. With 4 bases removed from V and 9 bases from J, the gap between germline ends came to 10 bases. The chain's CDR3 is CASSWGVGEQFF. CDR3 nucleotides: TGTGCCAGCAGCTGGGGGGTGGGTGAGCAGTTCTTC.

CDR3 residues: CASSEGRVAGGPRDYEQYF. The DNA for the CDR3 is TGTGCCAGCAGTGAAGGTCGTGTAGCGGGAGGACCGAGAGACTACGAGCAGTACTTC. The chain is built from TRBV2 and TRBJ2-7; the match to TRBD2 covers 10 bases. The CDR3 spans 19 residues. The V and J ends lost 1 base and 3 bases, in that order; junction bases with no gene match: 15. The germline V gene encodes CDR1 SNHLY and CDR2 FYNNEI.

The rearrangement links TRBV10-3 to TRBJ1-5; 8 nucleotides match TRBD1. The CDR3 is 12 amino acids. CDR1 is ENHRY, CDR2 SYGVKD, per germline. J gave up 5 bases and V 10 bases, and 4 bases lay outside the gene matches. The CDR3 sequence is CATADRDQPQHF. For the CDR3, the DNA is TGTGCCACCGCGGACAGGGATCAGCCCCAGCATTTT.

The V and J genes are TRBV2 and TRBJ2-3; TRBD2 is a possible D gene (7 bases). V was clipped by 1 base and J by 0 bases, with 23 bases between them. Germline loops: CDR1 SNHLY, CDR2 FYNNEI. This CDR3 region has 20 residues. CDR3 protein: CASSEGGGPSGLPSTDTQYF. CDR3 nucleotide sequence: TGTGCCAGCAGTGAAGGGGGGGGGCCTAGCGGACTTCCTAGCACAGATACGCAGTATTTT.

The chain links TRBV10-3 to TRBJ2-1; weak D call: TRBD1 (7 bases). The CDR3 length is 14 residues. CDR1 is ENHRY and CDR2 is SYGVKD in the germline V gene. V dropped 4 bases and J dropped 7 bases, with 14 bases sitting between them. The CDR3 bases are TGTGCCATCAGTGTGGCGGCAGGGGGGAATGAGCAGTTCTTC. It yields the protein CAISVAAGGNEQFF.

The CDR3 coding sequence is TGTGCCTGGGGACCCGGGACAGGGAATGAAAAACTGTTTTTT. Amino acids: CAWGPGTGNEKLFF. The J gene is TRBJ1-4, the V gene TRBV30; 9 nucleotides agree with TRBD1. The germline gives CDR1 GTSNPN, CDR2 SVGIG (reference sequence). The CDR3 spans 14 residues. Losses at the gene ends were 5 bases for V and 5 bases for J; bases not matched to a gene: 6.

This chain uses TRBV5-4 with TRBJ2-7, with D uncertain. The CDR3 is 13 amino acids. Germline V lookup: CDR1 SGHNT, CDR2 YYREEE (reference sequence). V was clipped by 1 base and J by 2 bases, with 7 bases between them. Here the CDR3 DNA reads TGTGCCAGCAGCTTGACTCCTGCCTACGAGCAGTACTTC. It is translated as CASSLTPAYEQYF.

V usage is TRBV7-2 and J usage is TRBJ2-3; D possibly corresponds to TRBD1 (6 bases). Germline loops: CDR1 SGHTA, CDR2 FQGNSA. The CDR3 has 15 amino acids. Trimming cost V 2 bases and J 0 bases, with 9 bases left between them. The CDR3 protein is CASSLNTGSTDTQYF. CDR3 coding DNA: TGTGCCAGCAGCTTAAACACAGGGAGCACAGATACGCAGTATTTT.

The chain carries TRBV4-1 and TRBJ1-4; 8 bases are shared with TRBD1. This CDR3 has 17 amino acids. With 1 base clipped from V and 8 bases from J, the junction kept 12 bases outside the gene matches. Per germline, CDR1 MGHRA and CDR2 YSYEKL. This CDR3 is CASSQGLLRGRGEKLFF. CDR3 coding DNA: TGCGCCAGCAGCCAAGGCCTCCTCAGGGGGCGAGGGGAAAAACTGTTTTTT.

V is TRBV30 and J is TRBJ2-1; a weak D match, TRBD1 (6 bases). Germline CDR1 and CDR2: GTSNPN and SVGIG (reference sequence). The CDR3 consists of 17 residues. V lost 0 bases to trimming and J lost 8 bases, with 23 bases between them. CDR3 sequence (DNA): TGTGCCTGGAGTGTAGAACAGGGAAACCCTAAAGGGGATGAGCAGTTCTTC. Its translation is CAWSVEQGNPKGDEQFF.

J is TRBJ1-5 and V is TRBV5-6; D is ambiguous. Germline V gene data show CDR1 as SGHDT and CDR2 as YYEEEE. Trimming took 2 bases from V and 7 from J, leaving 4 bases between them. This CDR3 is 11 amino acids long. The CDR3 reads CASSFSQPQHF. The CDR3 DNA sequence: TGTGCCAGCAGCTTTAGCCAGCCCCAGCATTTT.

This clone was picked up a small number of times. The rearrangement joins TRBV10-3 to TRBJ1-2; D is uncertain. Germline V gives CDR1 ENHRY, CDR2 SYGVKD. V was pared by 2 bases and J by 8 bases, with 12 bases between. CDR3 length equals 13 residues. This CDR3 is CAISEAVAGGYTF. The CDR3 DNA is TGTGCCATCAGTGAGGCGGTGGCTGGCGGCTACACCTTC.

This chain links TRBV5-1 with TRBJ2-5; a weak D match, TRBD2 (6 bases). CDR3 size: 15 residues. CDR1 SGHRS and CDR2 YFSETQ come from the germline V gene. With 5 bases removed from V and 1 base from J, the gap between germline ends came to 15 bases. DNA of the CDR3: TGCGCCAGCAGTCCGGCCGGGGGACGCCAAGAGACCCAGTACTTC. The encoded protein is CASSPAGGRQETQYF.

The chain is built from TRBV10-3 and TRBJ1-2; tentatively, D is TRBD1 (5 bases). Trimming stripped 0 bases from V and 8 bases from J, with 7 bases between. Looked up from germline, CDR1 is ENHRY and CDR2 is SYGVKD. The CDR3 is made up of 12 amino acids. The CDR3 DNA follows: TGTGCCATCAGTGAGTCGAAGGGGGGCTACACCTTC. It codes for CAISESKGGYTF.

V and J are TRBV28 and TRBJ1-2; D not certain. CDR3 size: 16 residues. CDR1 and CDR2 from the germline V gene are MDHEN and SYDVKM. Trimming left V 2 bases short and J 5 bases short, with 18 bases between. This CDR3 reads CASSLDVPRPFYGYTF. CDR3 DNA: TGTGCCAGCAGTTTAGATGTTCCGAGGCCATTTTATGGCTACACCTTC.

By share of the sample, this clone is medium-sized. The sample has other DNA sequences that encode this CDR3 too. The gene calls are TRBV7-2 and TRBJ2-7; D gene uncertain. V was pared by 1 base and J by 3 bases, with 10 bases between. The CDR3 contains 14 residues. Germline CDR1 SGHTA, CDR2 FQGNSA. CDR3 region: CASSLVVSNYEQYF. The CDR3, as DNA: TGTGCCAGCAGCTTAGTGGTCTCTAACTACGAGCAGTACTTC.

V is TRBV9 and J is TRBJ2-3, with TRBD2 matching 7 bases. Per germline, CDR1 SGDLS and CDR2 YYNGEE. The CDR3 consists of 12 residues. V lost 5 bases and J lost 4; bases outside the gene matches: 1. CDR3 sequence reads: CASRGGADTQYF. In DNA, the CDR3 is TGTGCCAGCAGGGGAGGGGCAGATACGCAGTATTTT. Together with reference TRBV9 and TRBJ2-3, the CDR3 gives the full variable domain: DSGVTQTPKHLITATGQRVTLRCSPRSGDLSVYWYQQSLDQGLQFLIQYYNGEERAKGNILERFSAQQFPDLHSELNLSSLELGDSALYFCASRGGADTQYFGPGTRLTVL.

This chain joins TRBV19 and TRBJ2-2; D possibly corresponds to TRBD2 (5 bases). This CDR3 region has 15 residues. The germline V and J ends were trimmed by 4 bases and 2 bases, with 11 bases remaining between them. Looked up from germline, CDR1 is LNHDA and CDR2 is SQIVND (reference sequence). As DNA, the CDR3 is TGTGCCAGTAGTACCACGGGGAGCAACACCGGGGAGCTGTTTTTT. Residues: CASSTTGSNTGELFF.

The chain uses TRBV27 and TRBJ2-3; D might be TRBD2 (6 bases). Germline values: CDR1 MNHEY, CDR2 SMNVEV (reference sequence). The CDR3 extends over 14 amino acids. V lost 5 bases and J 2 bases, leaving 11 bases between the germline ends. The DNA of the CDR3 is TGTGCCAGCAGTCCCCGACTAGACACAGATACGCAGTATTTT. Translation: CASSPRLDTDTQYF.

This sequence joins TRBV2 and TRBJ2-1, with D maybe TRBD2 (5 bases). In germline, CDR1 is SNHLY, CDR2 FYNNEI. Trimming shortened V by 4 bases and J by 0 bases, and 10 bases separated the two germline ends. The CDR3 has 15 residues. CDR3: CASSAPGSSYNEQFF. The CDR3 DNA reads TGTGCCAGCAGTGCGCCGGGGAGCTCCTACAATGAGCAGTTCTTC.

The chain is built from TRBV5-4 and TRBJ2-1; 9 positions agree with TRBD2. Germline CDR1 is SGHNT and CDR2 is YYREEE (reference sequence). V lost 4 bases and J lost 6; bases outside the gene matches: 14. This CDR3 is 17 amino acids long. CDR3 coding DNA: TGTGCCAGCAGCCGGAACTTGGCGGGGGGGACGGGCAATGAGCAGTTCTTC. Protein sequence: CASSRNLAGGTGNEQFF.

The chain uses TRBV27 and TRBJ2-3; TRBD2 matches 8 bases. CDR3 length: 14 residues. CDR1 and CDR2 from the germline V gene are MNHEY and SMNVEV (reference sequence). V was pared by 6 bases and J by 1 base, with 3 bases of the junction left unmatched. CDR3 sequence reads: CASSSGGRTDTQYF. The DNA of the CDR3 is TGTGCCAGCAGCAGCGGGGGTCGCACAGATACGCAGTATTTT.